This T cell receptor (beta chain) came from a study of post-analysis software for immune sequencing data. About the study: Relapsing-remitting, secondary progressive and progressive-relapsing forms of multiple sclerosis all featured among disease courses. Study results and caveats: TRBV segments more frequent in patients than in controls numbered about five and included TRBV5-6, TRBV5-1 and TRBV20-1.

On this clonotype itself: What it binds is not known.

Trimming removed 0 bases from V and 6 bases from J, with 15 bases in between. The CDR3 runs to 15 residues. Unique molecular identifiers were built into the TCR beta cDNA libraries. Using its own MiXCR run on the PCR reads, TCRdb lists one record per CDR3 protein. The sample gives 800,000 to 950,000 distinct CDR3 sequences, approximately 53% of which show up once; approximately 4.4% is in the top ten. The V call is TRBV12-3 or TRBV12-4, the J call TRBJ2-7; D might be TRBD1 (6 bases). Material: blood. The receptor's source is a girl aged 5-17 years with multiple sclerosis. CDR3 amino acids: CASSLANREKGEQYF. The CDR3 DNA reads as TGTGCCAGCAGTTTAGCTAACAGGGAAAAGGGCGAGCAGTACTTC.